This T cell receptor beta chain was sequenced during a study of shared clonotypes between healthy human individuals. Study information: A couple of women and three men aged 18 to 49 made up the donors.

Method: immunoSEQ multiplex PCR; TCRdb's copy keeps in-frame clones and lacks some. The table records about 600,000 clones, more than 95% of them present only once. Source material: naive CD4+ T cells sorted from blood. Subset indicated: CD45RA+ positively selected. This TCR came from a woman under 40 in good health.

CDR3 region: CASSKWQGNQPQHF. In DNA form, the CDR3 reads TGTGCCAGTAGTAAATGGCAGGGGAATCAGCCCCAGCATTTT. V is TRBV19 and J is TRBJ1-5; D is perhaps TRBD1 (6 bases). The V end was cut by 4 bases, the J end by 4 bases, with 11 bases between. CDR3 length equals 14 residues. CDR1 and CDR2 (germline): LNHDA, SQIVND (reference sequence).